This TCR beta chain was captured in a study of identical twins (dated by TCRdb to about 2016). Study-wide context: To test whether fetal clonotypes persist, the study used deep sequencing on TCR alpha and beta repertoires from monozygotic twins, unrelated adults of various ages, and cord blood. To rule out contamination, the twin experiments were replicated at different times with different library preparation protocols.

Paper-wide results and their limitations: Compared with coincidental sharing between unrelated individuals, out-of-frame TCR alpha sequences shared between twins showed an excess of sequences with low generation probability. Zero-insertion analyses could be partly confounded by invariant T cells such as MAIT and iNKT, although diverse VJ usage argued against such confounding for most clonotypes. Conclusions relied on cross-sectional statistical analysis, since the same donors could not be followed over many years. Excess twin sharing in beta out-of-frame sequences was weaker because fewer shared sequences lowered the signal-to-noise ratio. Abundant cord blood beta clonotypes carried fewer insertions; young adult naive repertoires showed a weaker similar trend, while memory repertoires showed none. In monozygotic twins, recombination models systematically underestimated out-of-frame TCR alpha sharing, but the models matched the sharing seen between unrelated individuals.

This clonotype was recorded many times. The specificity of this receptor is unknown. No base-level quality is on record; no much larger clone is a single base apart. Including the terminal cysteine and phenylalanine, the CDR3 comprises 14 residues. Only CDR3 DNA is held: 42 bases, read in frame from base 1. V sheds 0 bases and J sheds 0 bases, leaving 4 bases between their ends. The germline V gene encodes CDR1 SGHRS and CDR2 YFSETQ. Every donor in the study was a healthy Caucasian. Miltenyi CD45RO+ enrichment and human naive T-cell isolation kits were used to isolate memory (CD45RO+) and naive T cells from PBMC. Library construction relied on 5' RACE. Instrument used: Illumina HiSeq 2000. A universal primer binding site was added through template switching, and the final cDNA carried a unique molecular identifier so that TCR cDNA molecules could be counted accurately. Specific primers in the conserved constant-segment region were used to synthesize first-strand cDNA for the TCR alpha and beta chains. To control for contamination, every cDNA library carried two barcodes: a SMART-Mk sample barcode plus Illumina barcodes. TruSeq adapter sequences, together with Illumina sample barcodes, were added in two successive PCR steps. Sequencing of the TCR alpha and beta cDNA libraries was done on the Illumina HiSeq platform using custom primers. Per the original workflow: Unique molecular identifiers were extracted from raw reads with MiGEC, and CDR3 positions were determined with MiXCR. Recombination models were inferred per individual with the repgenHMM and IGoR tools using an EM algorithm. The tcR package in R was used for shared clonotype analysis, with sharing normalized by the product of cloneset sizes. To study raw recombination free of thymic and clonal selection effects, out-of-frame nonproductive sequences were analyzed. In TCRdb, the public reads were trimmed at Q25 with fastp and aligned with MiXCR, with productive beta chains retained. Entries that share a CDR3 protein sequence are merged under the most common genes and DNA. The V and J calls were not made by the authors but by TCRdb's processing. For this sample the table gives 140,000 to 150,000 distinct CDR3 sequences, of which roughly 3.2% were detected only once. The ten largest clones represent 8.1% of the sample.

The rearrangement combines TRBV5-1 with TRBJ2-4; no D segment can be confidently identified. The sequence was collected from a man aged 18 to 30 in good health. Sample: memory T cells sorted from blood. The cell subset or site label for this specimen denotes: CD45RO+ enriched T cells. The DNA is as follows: TGCGCCAGCAGCTTGGAGATAGCCAAAAACATTCAGTACTTC. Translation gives CASSLEIAKNIQYF.